These 15 T cell receptor beta chains originate from one sample sequenced in a study of PD-1 blockade in classical Hodgkin lymphoma. This table comes from immunoSEQ multiplex PCR, and its TCRdb copy is limited to in-frame clones, with some not included. Among around 40,000 clones listed, 70% to 80% were seen once. In every patient, relapse followed autologous stem cell transplantation, while exposure to brentuximab vedotin differed. Sequenced material: peripheral blood mononuclear cells (PBMCs), taken at baseline. The receptors here all came from a human donor with classical Hodgkin lymphoma.

This sequence joins TRBV2 and TRBJ1-1, with D unclear. The CDR3 has 15 residues. V lost 8 bases and J 1 base, leaving 17 bases between the germline ends. CDR1 and CDR2 from the germline V gene are SNHLY and FYNNEI. This CDR3 is CASLAGRTGNTEAFF. The DNA for the CDR3 is TGTGCCAGCTTAGCCGGGAGGACGGGGAACACTGAAGCTTTCTTT.

This rearrangement joins TRBV7-9 to TRBJ2-7; 9 bases are shared with TRBD1. The CDR3 is 13 amino acids. V gave up 5 bases and J gave up 2 bases; unmatched junction bases: 1. CDR1 is SEHNR and CDR2 is FQNEAQ in the germline V gene (reference sequence). CDR3 coding DNA: TGTGCCAGCAGCGGACAGGGGACCTACGAGCAGTACTTC. Translated, it gives CASSGQGTYEQYF.

The V gene is TRBV14, the J gene TRBJ1-1; 9 bases match TRBD1. J lost 5 bases, V lost 4 bases, and 8 bases had no gene match. This CDR3 is built from 15 residues. The V gene's germline CDR1 is SGHDN and CDR2 FVKESK. CDR3 protein: CASSPYRGLGTEAFF. CDR3 DNA: TGTGCCAGCAGCCCCTACAGGGGGCTCGGGACTGAAGCTTTCTTT.

The gene calls are TRBV11-2 and TRBJ2-7; TRBD2 is a possible D gene (6 bases). The CDR3 loop spans 14 amino acids. The germline V and J ends were trimmed by 2 bases and 0 bases, with 8 bases remaining between them. CDR1 SGHAT and CDR2 FQNNGV come from the germline V gene. CDR3 DNA sequence: TGTGCCAGCAGCTTAAGTAGCGGCTCCTACGAGCAGTACTTC. Residues: CASSLSSGSYEQYF. The whole variable domain, filled in from reference TRBV11-2 and TRBJ2-7, reads EAGVAQSPRYKIIEKRQSVAFWCNPISGHATLYWYQQILGQGPKLLIQFQNNGVVDDSQLPKDRFSAERLKGVDSTLKIQPAKLEDSAVYLCASSLSSGSYEQYFGPGTRLTVT.

The rearrangement joins TRBV15 to TRBJ2-2, with 12 bases matching TRBD2. V shed 5 bases and J 3 bases; nucleotides not matched to a gene: 4. The CDR3 consists of 16 residues. Germline lookup yields CDR1 LNHNV and CDR2 YYDKDF (reference sequence). The CDR3 reads CATSSRLAGDTGELFF. DNA of the CDR3: TGTGCCACCAGCTCCCGACTAGCGGGGGACACCGGGGAGCTGTTTTTT. Drawing the rest from reference TRBV15 and TRBJ2-2, the complete variable domain is DAMVIQNPRYQVTQFGKPVTLSCSQTLNHNVMYWYQQKSSQAPKLLFHYYDKDFNNEADTPDNFQSRRPNTSFCFLDIRSPGLGDTAMYLCATSSRLAGDTGELFFGEGSRLTVL.

This clone was counted a single time. The chain uses TRBV18 and TRBJ2-7, with D possibly being TRBD1 (7 bases). CDR1 KGHSH and CDR2 LQKENI come from the germline V gene. The CDR3 is made up of 14 amino acids. Trimming took 2 bases from V and 2 from J, leaving 10 bases between them. CDR3 DNA: TGTGCCAGCTCACCAGGCGGGACAGCCTACGAGCAGTACTTC. Its protein is CASSPGGTAYEQYF.

The J gene is TRBJ2-7, the V gene TRBV7-6; D is uncertain. Trimming pared 5 bases from V and 4 bases from J, leaving 21 bases between. Germline CDR1 reads SGHVS; CDR2 reads FNYEAQ. The CDR3 runs 16 residues. CDR3 loop: CASSPVEFSTTYEQYF. CDR3 nucleotides: TGTGCCAGCAGCCCCGTGGAGTTCTCAACTACATACGAGCAGTACTTC.

The rearrangement uses TRBV7-2 and TRBJ2-5; D may match TRBD1 or TRBD2 (5 bases each). Germline-derived CDR1 and CDR2 are SGHTA and FQGNSA. V lost 5 bases and J lost 5, with 15 bases in between. This CDR3 has 14 amino acids. The CDR3 nucleotides are TGTGCCAGCAGCCCTACACGGTGGGGGGAGACCCAGTACTTC. This gives the protein CASSPTRWGETQYF.

The chain joins TRBV15 to TRBJ1-2; 7 nucleotides align to TRBD1. The ends lost 8 bases at V and 0 bases at J; junction bases unmatched: 3. The germline V gene has CDR1 LNHNV and CDR2 YYDKDF (reference sequence). This CDR3 is built from 13 residues. The CDR3 sequence is CATSGGANYGYTF. For the CDR3, the DNA is TGTGCCACCTCAGGGGGAGCTAACTATGGCTACACCTTC.

The genes are TRBV15 and TRBJ2-1, with TRBD1 matching 8 bases. From germline, CDR1 is LNHNV and CDR2 YYDKDF (reference sequence). The length of the CDR3 is 17 residues. With V trimmed by 0 bases and J by 5 bases, 9 bases remained unmatched. Here the CDR3 DNA reads TGTGCCACCAGCAGAGATATGACCCGGGACAGGAACAATGAGCAGTTCTTC. This encodes CATSRDMTRDRNNEQFF.

J is TRBJ1-2 and V is TRBV19, with 7 bases aligning to TRBD1. Germline CDR1 is LNHDA and CDR2 is SQIVND (reference sequence). The CDR3 runs to 11 residues. V was pared by 10 bases and J by 5 bases, with 4 bases of the junction left unmatched. The CDR3 protein is CATTGVYGYTF. CDR3 nucleotides: TGTGCCACTACAGGGGTTTATGGCTACACCTTC.

In its sample, this clone was seen a few times. The chain combines TRBV21-1 with TRBJ2-3; TRBD1 was called by the table and not checked on the DNA. TRBV21-1 is termed a pseudogene. The CDR3 spans 16 residues. The CDR3 spells CASSNTGTGASDTQYF. The DNA of the CDR3 is TGTGCCAGCAGCAACACCGGGACAGGGGCGTCAGATACGCAGTATTTT.

The CDR3 coding sequence is TGCGCCAGCAGTGAGTGGCGGGAGGGGTCCTACGAGCAGTACTTC. Protein product: CASSEWREGSYEQYF. The chain employs TRBV10-2 and TRBJ2-7; 9 nucleotides match TRBD2. This CDR3 comprises 15 residues. J was trimmed by 1 base and V by 1 base; bases with no gene match: 2. The germline V gene has CDR1 WSHSY and CDR2 SAAADI.

CDR3 loop: CASSIDMGLAYRYEQYF. The CDR3 DNA reads as TGTGCCAGTAGTATAGATATGGGACTAGCGTACCGCTACGAGCAGTACTTC. The chain uses TRBV19 and TRBJ2-7; 10 bases line up with TRBD2. CDR3 size: 17 residues. Trimming cost V 0 bases and J 3 bases; bases outside gene matches: 8. Per germline, CDR1 LNHDA and CDR2 SQIVND (reference sequence).

V usage is TRBV28 and J usage is TRBJ2-7; no definite D call. This CDR3 has 10 residues. With 4 bases removed from V and 6 bases from J, the gap between germline ends came to 4 bases. The germline CDR1 and CDR2 sequences are MDHEN and SYDVKM. Here the CDR3 DNA reads TGTGCCAGCAGTTACGTCGAGCAGTACTTC. Protein product: CASSYVEQYF.